This TCR beta chain emerged from a study of CD8 T cells in ankylosing spondylitis (dated by TCRdb to the late 2010s). For the wider study: The study profiled T cell receptor beta repertoires in healthy donors and ankylosing spondylitis patients to find disease-linked TCR variants. In total, the full study cohort was made up of 108 healthy donors and some 26 ankylosing spondylitis patients. Peripheral blood was sampled, and synovial fluid was also collected from ankylosing spondylitis patients. The full study reports these points: A CD8+ phenotype was shown by the disease-linked clones, which were found at relatively low frequencies in peripheral blood. A TCR beta motif of about 8 highly homologous amino acid variants appeared characteristic of blood from ankylosing spondylitis patients. Some of the motif variants had been reported before in the synovial fluid and blood of reactive arthritis patients, a finding that suggests common disease-initiation mechanisms. Significant enrichment of the disease-linked clones was reported in matched synovial fluid samples from ankylosing spondylitis patients.

Instrument used: Illumina HiSeq 2500. TCR beta libraries were prepared by quantitative 5'-RACE with molecular barcodes. As for the authors' bioinformatics: A new computational method, built on a probabilistic model of VDJ rearrangement, was used to identify disease-linked TCR variants. TCRdb trimmed public reads at Q25 via fastp, called clones via MiXCR and kept in-frame beta chains. Entries are consolidated by CDR3 protein sequence, retaining the most common genes and DNA. The V and J calls follow TCRdb's processing rather than the paper's. The sample has about 200,000 distinct CDR3 sequences on record, around 13% of them singletons. The ten top clones hold about 17% of the sample. The cysteine opens and the phenylalanine closes a CDR3 of 12 amino acids. Only CDR3 DNA remains: 36 bases, in frame from the first base. CDR1 MNHEY and CDR2 SVGAGI were looked up in the germline V gene. With respect to this clonotype: No antigen is known for it. Germline and junction disagree at one end, which may indicate a read error.

Sequencing used blood, either unsorted or a sorted T cell fraction (not recorded which). The rearranged segments are TRBV6-5 and TRBJ1-2; the D gene is perhaps TRBD1, from 5 matching bases. The sequence derives from a male donor with ankylosing spondylitis or in good health (not recorded which). The DNA sequence reads TGTACCAGCAGGGATTACCTCGTTGGCTACACCTTC. This encodes CTSRDYLVGYTF.